This entry lists 17 T cell receptor beta chains sequenced from one sample in a study of beta chain features in type 1 diabetes. Overall study results and limits: People with Type 1 diabetes carried modestly yet significantly shorter TCRB CDR3s in all four CD4+ subsets.

cDNA synthesis used the whole RNA isolate, giving expressed TCRB sequences. Sequencing used immunoSEQ multiplex PCR; TCRdb keeps in-frame clones, though not all of them. This table holds 250,000 to 300,000 clones, roughly an eighth found once. No antigen has been identified for these receptors. Sequencing was performed on naive CD4+ T cells from blood. These receptors were collected from a man aged 30-40 years with type 1 diabetes.

This clone was found a few times. The chain recombines TRBV28 with TRBJ2-7, with 13 bases aligning to TRBD2. Trimming removed 8 bases from V and 3 bases from J; junction bases left unmatched: 10. The germline CDR1 and CDR2 sequences are MDHEN and SYDVKM. CDR3 length equals 16 residues. CDR3: CASETQGLAGFYEQYF. CDR3 nucleotides: TGTGCCAGCGAGACCCAGGGACTAGCGGGATTCTACGAGCAGTACTTC.

This clone was picked up a small number of times. Here the CDR3 DNA reads TGTGCCAGCTCACGGTCTAGCGGAGGTAACTACGAGCAGTACTTC. It encodes CASSRSSGGNYEQYF. The chain uses TRBV18 and TRBJ2-7; TRBD2 matches at 7 bases. CDR1 is KGHSH and CDR2 is LQKENI in the germline V gene. The junction had 9 bases not matched to a gene; V was cut back by 4 bases and J by 3 bases. This CDR3 has 15 amino acids.

This chain links TRBV7-2 with TRBJ2-5; 7 nucleotides line up with TRBD2. V gave up 6 bases and J gave up 5 bases; unmatched junction bases: 9. CDR3 length equals 14 residues. Germline CDR1 is SGHTA and CDR2 is FQGNSA. The CDR3 coding sequence is TGTGCCAGCAGGGTTGGGGGGGATGGCGAGACCCAGTACTTC. This sequence encodes CASRVGGDGETQYF.

The chain is built from TRBV11-2 and TRBJ2-5, with 7 positions matching TRBD2. The CDR3 is made up of 17 amino acids. Germline trimming cut 5 bases from V and 5 bases from J; bases unmatched to any gene: 17. CDR1 is SGHAT and CDR2 is FQNNGV in the germline V gene. CDR3 in amino acids: CASSPLRGRALGETQYF. CDR3 in DNA: TGTGCCAGCAGCCCATTGCGGGGGAGGGCCCTCGGGGAGACCCAGTACTTC.

This clone was seen more than once but under ten times. V is TRBV6-6 and J is TRBJ1-2; D is possibly TRBD1 (5 bases). Germline values: CDR1 MNHNY, CDR2 SVGAGI (reference sequence). The CDR3 consists of 14 residues. V lost 0 bases and J lost 5, with 10 bases in between. The CDR3 nucleotides are TGTGCCAGCAGTTACTCACGCAGGGATTATGGCTACACCTTC. Translated: CASSYSRRDYGYTF.

In this sample, this clone turned up a few times. V usage is TRBV25-1 and J usage is TRBJ2-5, with D possibly TRBD2 on 5 matching bases. Looked up from germline, CDR1 is MGHDK and CDR2 is SYGVNS. This CDR3 comprises 13 residues. V lost 6 bases to trimming and J lost 1 base, with 9 bases between them. Here the CDR3 DNA reads TGTGCCAGCAGGAGAGGGCCCCAAGAGACCCAGTACTTC. Amino acids: CASRRGPQETQYF.

The rearrangement uses TRBV28 and TRBJ2-7, with 9 bases lining up with TRBD1. Per the germline V gene, CDR1 is MDHEN and CDR2 is SYDVKM. The V and J ends lost 6 bases and 7 bases, in that order; junction bases with no gene match: 7. The CDR3 has 13 amino acids. CDR3 region: CASRAGTGREQYF. The CDR3 region has the DNA TGTGCCAGCAGGGCCGGGACAGGGCGAGAGCAGTACTTC. The full variable domain, rest sourced from reference TRBV28 and TRBJ2-7, is DVKVTQSSRYLVKRTGEKVFLECVQDMDHENMFWYRQDPGLGLRLIYFSYDVKMKEKGDIPEGYSVSREKKERFSLILESASTNQTSMYLCASRAGTGREQYFGPGTRLTVT.

This clone has a handful of counts. The chain is built from TRBV5-1 and TRBJ2-2, with D perhaps matching TRBD2 (5 bases). V lost 6 bases to trimming and J lost 1 base, with 7 bases between them. CDR1 is SGHRS, CDR2 YFSETQ, per germline. CDR3 length equals 13 residues. In nucleotides, the CDR3 is TGCGCCAGCACGGACTTGAACACCGGGGAGCTGTTTTTT. Translated, it gives CASTDLNTGELFF.

The chain combines TRBV2 with TRBJ2-5, with D possibly being TRBD1 (7 bases). V gave up 7 bases and J gave up 3 bases, with 21 bases separating them. CDR1 and CDR2 (germline): SNHLY, FYNNEI. The CDR3 sequence is 16 residues long. The CDR3 DNA reads TGTGCCAGCACCCGGCGGGCAGGGGGGACAGAAGAGACCCAGTACTTC. The encoded protein is CASTRRAGGTEETQYF. Using reference TRBV2 and TRBJ2-5 for the parts outside the CDR3, the full variable domain is EPEVTQTPSHQVTQMGQEVILRCVPISNHLYFYWYRQILGQKVEFLVSFYNNEISEKSEIFDDQFSVERPDGSNFTLKIRSTKLEDSAMYFCASTRRAGGTEETQYFGPGTRLLVL.

The rearrangement uses TRBV21-1 and TRBJ2-1; the listed D gene, TRBD2, was not tested against the DNA. TRBV21-1 is noted as a pseudogene. The CDR3 runs 15 residues. The CDR3 DNA is TGTGCCGGACCGGGAGCGGGAGAGTCTTTCAATGAGCAGTTCTTC. It encodes CAGPGAGESFNEQFF.

In its sample, this clone was seen a few times. V gene TRBV2 combines with J gene TRBJ2-7, with D possibly being TRBD1 (6 bases). Looked up from germline, CDR1 is SNHLY and CDR2 is FYNNEI. V was pared by 6 bases and J by 3 bases, with 12 bases between. This CDR3 has 13 residues. The CDR3 is CASRQDSLYEQYF. The CDR3 DNA sequence: TGTGCCAGCAGACAGGACAGTCTCTACGAGCAGTACTTC.

The chain carries TRBV4-3 and TRBJ2-5; D perhaps matches TRBD1 (7 bases). Trimming shortened V by 2 bases and J by 3 bases, and 13 bases separated the two germline ends. Germline V CDR1 and CDR2: LGHNA, YSLEER. The CDR3 consists of 15 residues. CDR3 DNA: TGCGCCAGCAGCCAACAAGACAGGGAGGAAGAGACCCAGTACTTC. Amino acids: CASSQQDREEETQYF.

This clone was counted a few times. The chain links TRBV7-9 to TRBJ2-1; 12 bases agree with TRBD2. With 2 bases clipped from V and 8 bases from J, the junction kept 7 bases outside the gene matches. From germline, CDR1 is SEHNR and CDR2 FQNEAQ (reference sequence). The CDR3 totals 16 residues. This CDR3 is CASSLIWLAGGHEQFF. DNA for the CDR3: TGTGCCAGCAGCTTAATCTGGCTAGCGGGAGGGCATGAGCAGTTCTTC.

V usage is TRBV2 and J usage is TRBJ2-3; 8 nucleotides agree with TRBD2. V lost 7 bases, J lost 4 bases, and 1 base stayed unmatched. CDR1 is SNHLY, CDR2 FYNNEI, per germline. The CDR3 spans 12 residues. CDR3 sequence (DNA): TGTGCCAGCAAGCGGGAGTCAGATACGCAGTATTTT. Amino acids: CASKRESDTQYF. The complete variable domain, with remaining parts taken from reference TRBV2 and TRBJ2-3, reads EPEVTQTPSHQVTQMGQEVILRCVPISNHLYFYWYRQILGQKVEFLVSFYNNEISEKSEIFDDQFSVERPDGSNFTLKIRSTKLEDSAMYFCASKRESDTQYFGPGTRLTVL.

This clone was seen a handful of times. The rearrangement links TRBV9 to TRBJ2-1; maybe TRBD2 (7 bases). CDR3 length equals 13 residues. Germline V CDR1 and CDR2: SGDLS, YYNGEE. Trimming removed 0 bases from V and 9 bases from J, with 10 bases in between. CDR3 region: CASSVVGGGEQFF. In DNA form, the CDR3 reads TGTGCCAGCAGCGTAGTAGGGGGGGGTGAGCAGTTCTTC.

This clone was seen a few times. The chain links TRBV5-1 to TRBJ2-7; 10 positions agree with TRBD2. CDR1 is SGHRS and CDR2 is YFSETQ in the germline V gene. The J segment lost 6 bases and the V segment lost 3 bases, leaving 12 bases of the junction unmatched. The CDR3 is 16 residues long. CDR3 DNA: TGCGCCAGCAGCTGGGCGGCTAGCGGGAGTCTCGGCGAGCAGTACTTC. Residues: CASSWAASGSLGEQYF.

Only a few counts were recorded for this clone. The rearrangement joins TRBV10-3 to TRBJ1-3; TRBD1 aligns across 11 bases. Germline V gene sequence: CDR1 ENHRY, CDR2 SYGVKD. Trimming removed 0 bases from V and 7 bases from J; junction bases left unmatched: 5. The CDR3 extends over 16 amino acids. DNA of the CDR3: TGTGCCATCAGTGAGTCGACGGGGGACAGGGGGAACACCATATATTTT. Amino acid sequence: CAISESTGDRGNTIYF.